Detailed here is one TCR beta chain. TCR beta cDNA came from approximately 540 ng total RNA, primed with a constant-region primer. ARM-PCR was slightly modified, and three nested multiplex PCR rounds with it gave rise to the TCR beta libraries. Two initial PCR rounds of around 9 cycles each paired TRBV1-TRBV30 forward primers with a C-beta reverse primer. TCRdb re-called the multiplex PCR reads through MiXCR, storing one row per CDR3 protein. In the table there are about 120,000 distinct CDR3 sequences, around two thirds of which are singletons. The data are from a study of tumor-infiltrating lymphocytes in primary liver carcinoma. Overall study context: Enrolled patients were male and female, aged 30 to 69 years. Tumors were staged T1-T3 N0M0 and measured 4.2 to 10 cm across.

The V end was cut by 4 bases, the J end by 12 bases, with 21 bases between. Germline-derived CDR1 and CDR2 are SGHNT and YENEEA. This CDR3 has 14 amino acids. Joint extraction of RNA and DNA used about 17-32 mg of bulk tissue that was unsorted. The origin of this receptor is a woman in her sixties with primary liver carcinoma and hepatitis B virus infection. What was sequenced was tumor-adjacent normal liver tissue. This chain joins TRBV11-3 and TRBJ1-1, with D unresolved. The CDR3 region is CASSSTSLNTDTFF. The CDR3 region has the DNA TGTGCCAGCAGCTCGACCTCATTGAACACTGACACTTTCTTT.